The rows below give T cell receptor beta chains drawn from one sample of a study of glioma-infiltrating T cells. TCRdb analysed the multiplex PCR reads with MiXCR anew, one entry per CDR3 protein. The sample yields some 40,000 distinct CDR3 sequences, around 24% seen once. Sequencing input: glioma tissue, nonneoplastic brain tissue, or PBMCs (not recorded which). These receptors all stem from a human donor with low-grade glioma or glioblastoma, undergoing nonglioma brain surgery, or in good health (not recorded which). The CDR3 runs from the conserved cysteine through the conserved F or W. D genes are given only for firm matches. Rows may omit the clone size; those that give it use once, few, many or a size class.

V: TRBV7-9; D: NA; J: TRBJ2-3; size: many; CDR3: CASSLDGGPYTDTQYF; DNA: TGTGCCAGCAGCTTAGATGGCGGGCCGTACACAGATACGCAGTATTTT
V: TRBV20-1; D: TRBD2; J: TRBJ2-1; size: many; CDR3: CSARGLAGFNEQFF; DNA: TGCAGTGCTAGAGGGCTAGCGGGCTTCAATGAGCAGTTCTTC
V: TRBV25-1; D: TRBD1; J: TRBJ2-5; size: NA; CDR3: CASSVASGGRGETQYF; DNA: TGTGCCAGCAGTGTAGCGTCAGGGGGACGAGGAGAGACCCAGTACTTC
V: TRBV7-6; D: NA; J: TRBJ2-1; size: few; CDR3: CASSLGASPGSYNEQFF; DNA: TGTGCCAGCAGCTTAGGCGCCAGTCCGGGCTCCTACAATGAGCAGTTCTTC
V: TRBV18; D: TRBD1; J: TRBJ2-5; size: many; CDR3: CASSGDSEETQYF; DNA: TGTGCCAGCTCAGGGGACAGCGAAGAGACCCAGTACTTC
V: TRBV27; D: NA; J: TRBJ2-5; size: NA; CDR3: CASSPRDQETQYF; DNA: TGTGCCAGCAGTCCCCGGGACCAAGAGACCCAGTACTTC
V: TRBV5-1; D: NA; J: TRBJ1-1; size: many; CDR3: CASSLATGMNTEAFF; DNA: TGCGCCAGCAGCTTGGCCACAGGGATGAACACTGAAGCTTTCTTT
V: TRBV3-1; D: NA; J: TRBJ2-2; size: many; CDR3: CASSKDTVINTGELFF; DNA: TGTGCCAGCAGCAAAGACACAGTAATAAACACCGGGGAGCTGTTTTTT
V: TRBV3-1; D: NA; J: TRBJ2-5; size: many; CDR3: CASSRPAYEETQYF; DNA: TGTGCCAGCAGCCGACCCGCCTATGAAGAGACCCAGTACTTC
V: TRBV29-1; D: NA; J: TRBJ1-1; size: many; CDR3: CSVERGANTEAFF; DNA: TGCAGCGTTGAGAGGGGAGCGAACACTGAAGCTTTCTTT
V: TRBV28; D: NA; J: TRBJ2-7; size: many; CDR3: CASSPPVGSSYEQYF; DNA: TGTGCCAGCAGTCCCCCCGTGGGGAGCTCCTACGAGCAGTACTTC
V: TRBV10-3; D: TRBD1; J: TRBJ1-1; size: many; CDR3: CAISEKQGGTEAFF; DNA: TGTGCCATCAGTGAGAAACAGGGGGGCACTGAAGCTTTCTTT
V: TRBV29-1; D: NA; J: TRBJ2-3; size: few; CDR3: CSVVRLSTDTQYF; DNA: TGCAGCGTTGTTAGATTGTCGACAGATACGCAGTATTTT
V: TRBV4-1; D: TRBD1; J: TRBJ2-7; size: NA; CDR3: CAGSQGGTGGYEQYF; DNA: TGCGCCGGCAGCCAAGGGGGGACAGGGGGTTACGAGCAGTACTTC
V: TRBV28; D: NA; J: TRBJ1-1; size: many; CDR3: CASSLGTPHAEAFF; DNA: TGTGCCAGCAGTTTGGGGACCCCCCACGCTGAAGCTTTCTTT
V: TRBV20-1; D: NA; J: TRBJ2-3; size: many; CDR3: CSALRADTQYF; DNA: TGCAGTGCTCTTAGGGCAGATACGCAGTATTTT
V: TRBV4-1; D: TRBD1; J: TRBJ1-1; size: many; CDR3: CASSQEGSRGRTEAFF; DNA: TGCGCCAGCAGCCAAGAAGGGAGCAGGGGGCGGACTGAAGCTTTCTTT
V: TRBV20-1; D: TRBD2; J: TRBJ2-7; size: many; CDR3: CSARASTSGRANEQYF; DNA: TGCAGTGCTAGAGCTTCGACTAGCGGGAGGGCCAACGAGCAGTACTTC
V: TRBV6-2/TRBV6-3; D: NA; J: TRBJ1-6; size: NA; CDR3: CADADPGSPPLHF; DNA: TGTGCCGACGCGGATCCAGGGAGTCCACCCCTCCACTTT
V: TRBV6-1; D: NA; J: TRBJ1-1; size: many; CDR3: CASSWRGRNTEAFF; DNA: TGTGCCAGCAGTTGGCGGGGGCGGAACACTGAAGCTTTCTTT
V: TRBV6-1; D: TRBD1; J: TRBJ1-2; size: many; CDR3: CASSDTGVYGYTF; DNA: TGTGCCAGCAGTGACACAGGGGTATACGGCTACACCTTC
V: TRBV15; D: NA; J: TRBJ2-1; size: many; CDR3: CATSRGGNEQFF; DNA: TGTGCCACCAGCAGAGGAGGTAATGAGCAGTTCTTC
V: TRBV20-1; D: NA; J: TRBJ1-2; size: many; CDR3: CSAFSLGGDYGYTF; DNA: TGCAGTGCTTTCTCCCTGGGGGGCGACTATGGCTACACCTTC
V: TRBV13; D: TRBD1; J: TRBJ2-3; size: NA; CDR3: CASSTVPSTGLVTDTQYF; DNA: TGTGCCAGCAGCACCGTACCATCGACAGGGCTCGTAACAGATACGCAGTATTTT
V: TRBV30; D: NA; J: TRBJ1-1; size: NA; CDR3: CAWSVQGVRTEAFF; DNA: TGTGCCTGGAGTGTCCAGGGAGTGAGGACTGAAGCTTTCTTT
V: TRBV6-2/TRBV6-3; D: TRBD1; J: TRBJ2-5; size: NA; CDR3: CASRDRTGVIFQETQYF; DNA: TGTGCCAGCCGTGACAGGACAGGGGTGATTTTCCAAGAGACCCAGTACTTC
V: TRBV5-1; D: NA; J: TRBJ2-3; size: once; CDR3: CVSSYLLDSTDTQYF; DNA: TGCGTTAGCAGCTATCTTCTGGACTCCACAGATACGCAGTATTTT